This T cell receptor beta chain stems from a study of CD8+ T cells in alopecia areata. Background on the study: For 6 to 18 months, tofacitinib was taken, and 6 months off drug followed. Broader study findings: Any link of baseline CD8+ expansion to response, resting on one nonresponder, remains uncertain. Scalp and blood retained many expanded lesional clones during tofacitinib.

For this clone: Antigen unknown.

The treatment: oral pan-JAK inhibitor, 5-10 mg twice daily. Investigators isolated RNA and reverse transcribed it into cDNA to act as the sequencing template. Produced via immunoSEQ multiplex PCR; TCRdb's table is partial and in-frame only. This sample has hundreds of thousands of clones, with about 62% found just once. The input for sequencing was CD4+ T cells sorted from blood, taken at week 52, from a patient treated with tofacitinib. This sequence was found in a human donor with alopecia areata.

The DNA for the CDR3 is TGTGCCAGCAGCTTTGAAGGGATCCCCAATGAGCAGTTCTTC. Its translation is CASSFEGIPNEQFF. The chain carries TRBV5-6 and TRBJ2-1; D is unclear. Trimming removed 2 bases at V and 6 bases at J, with 12 bases between. The CDR3 has 14 residues. Germline V CDR1 and CDR2: SGHDT, YYEEEE.